The 21 T cell receptor beta chains in this list originate from one sample, sequenced in a study of human T cells and chemical hapten exposure. Indicated time point: pre-sensitization, week 0. Treatment denoted: therapeutic diphenylcyclopropenone sensitization with weekly scalp DPC. TCRdb processed the RACE reads anew with MiXCR; each CDR3 protein has one entry. The sample contains 180,000 or so distinct CDR3 sequences, roughly 30% of which appear only once. Material: whole blood, obtained in connection with sensitization to the hapten diphenylcyclopropenone (DPC). These receptors all stem from a woman aged 25 to 39 with alopecia areata. Some clones in this sample may be carry-over from other donors' samples.

J is TRBJ2-3 and V is TRBV18; D is perhaps TRBD1 (5 bases). Per germline, CDR1 KGHSH and CDR2 LQKENI. Deletions cut 0 bases from V and 7 bases from J, with 11 bases between. The CDR3 is made up of 14 amino acids. CDR3 sequence (DNA): TGTGCCAGCTCACCACCGCCAGGGTTGAATACGCAGTATTTT. It translates to CASSPPPGLNTQYF.

The V call is TRBV28, the J call TRBJ2-7; unclear D gene. This CDR3 comprises 14 residues. CDR1 and CDR2 (germline): MDHEN, SYDVKM. The ends were cut back, 6 bases at V and 5 bases at J, with 17 bases in the middle. CDR3: CASRGLGIFHEQYF. Here the CDR3 DNA reads TGTGCCAGCAGAGGATTGGGGATTTTCCACGAGCAGTACTTC.

The table lists this clonotype with a few counts. The chain combines TRBV10-3 with TRBJ1-2, with 7 bases fitting TRBD1. Germline lookup yields CDR1 ENHRY and CDR2 SYGVKD. The length of the CDR3 is 14 residues. Losses at the gene ends were 4 bases for V and 8 bases for J; bases not matched to a gene: 10. The CDR3 protein is CAISGKGTQGGYTF. Here the CDR3 DNA reads TGTGCCATCAGTGGAAAGGGAACACAGGGGGGCTACACCTTC.

This clonotype showed up just once. An end of the junction does not agree with germline; a read error may underlie this. The chain recombines TRBV12-3 or TRBV12-4 with TRBJ2-1; TRBD1 aligns across 10 bases. The CDR3 runs 13 residues. The CDR3 sequence: CASSLNRDRGRSF. Written as DNA, the CDR3 is TGTGCCAGCAGCTTAAACCGGGACAGGGGCCGTTCTTTC.

The chain is built from TRBV29-1 and TRBJ1-5, with unresolved D. This CDR3 comprises 13 residues. V was pared by 3 bases and J by 7 bases, with 13 bases between. CDR1 SQVTM and CDR2 ANQGSEA come from the germline V gene. The CDR3 DNA sequence: TGCAGCGTTGAGTGGGCGGTTGGGCAGCCCCAGCATTTT. This codes for CSVEWAVGQPQHF.

The chain combines TRBV20-1 with TRBJ2-1, with 13 bases fitting TRBD2. From germline, CDR1 is DFQATT and CDR2 SNEGSKA (reference sequence). The CDR3 is 18 amino acids. After removal of 1 base from V and 0 bases from J, the junction contained 6 bases not matched to a gene. CDR3 sequence reads: CSARGTSGGQSSYNEQFF. The CDR3 DNA reads as TGCAGTGCTAGAGGGACTAGCGGGGGACAAAGCTCCTACAATGAGCAGTTCTTC.

The chain couples TRBV6-1 to TRBJ2-7, with 11 bases aligning to TRBD1. Germline CDR1 is MNHNS and CDR2 is SASEGT. After removal of 4 bases from V and 6 bases from J, the junction contained 2 bases not matched to a gene. The CDR3 is 13 amino acids. The CDR3, as DNA: TGTGCCAGCAGTGGGGACAGGGGGAGCGAGCAGTACTTC. It yields the protein CASSGDRGSEQYF.

The chain links TRBV2 to TRBJ1-5; 10 nucleotides match TRBD1. The V gene end was trimmed by 4 bases and the J gene end by 9 bases; junction bases not matched to a gene: 9. CDR3 size: 15 residues. Germline V gives CDR1 SNHLY, CDR2 FYNNEI. The CDR3 coding sequence is TGTGCCAGCAGTGGGGGACAGGGGAGTTCTTGGCCCCAGCATTTT. As protein: CASSGGQGSSWPQHF.

The chain has TRBV5-1 and TRBJ2-1; TRBD2 is a possible D gene (6 bases). CDR1 is SGHRS and CDR2 is YFSETQ in the germline V gene. Trimming stripped 0 bases from V and 0 bases from J, with 16 bases between. The CDR3 spans 18 residues. The DNA for the CDR3 is TGCGCCAGCAGCTTGGAACAGAGACTAGTTGACTCCTACAATGAGCAGTTCTTC. Protein product: CASSLEQRLVDSYNEQFF.

This clonotype was counted a few times. This chain joins TRBV28 and TRBJ2-1; D is ambiguous. Germline V CDR1 and CDR2: MDHEN, SYDVKM. The germline V and J ends were trimmed by 4 bases and 0 bases, with 7 bases remaining between them. This CDR3 is built from 14 residues. CDR3: CASSSGYSYNEQFF. CDR3 nucleotides: TGTGCCAGCAGTTCCGGCTACTCCTACAATGAGCAGTTCTTC.

This clonotype was picked up a small number of times. This CDR3 is CASSSAGGMNTEAFF. Here the CDR3 DNA reads TGTGCCAGCAGTTCGGCAGGGGGCATGAACACTGAAGCTTTCTTT. This chain joins TRBV6-5 and TRBJ1-1, with 8 bases matching TRBD1. Germline lookup yields CDR1 MNHEY and CDR2 SVGAGI. Trimming took 4 bases from V and 0 from J; bases not matched to a gene: 4. The CDR3 contains 15 residues.

The J gene is TRBJ2-2, the V gene TRBV28; D is undetermined. Germline-derived CDR1 and CDR2 are MDHEN and SYDVKM. Trimming removed 5 bases at V and 2 bases at J, with 12 bases between. This CDR3 spans 15 amino acids. The CDR3 sequence is CASSEPGFNTGELFF. The DNA for the CDR3 is TGTGCCAGCAGTGAGCCGGGCTTCAACACCGGGGAGCTGTTTTTT.

The gene calls are TRBV5-1 and TRBJ2-1; 8 bases fit TRBD2. Germline loops: CDR1 SGHRS, CDR2 YFSETQ. With 0 bases clipped from V and 8 bases from J, the junction kept 10 bases outside the gene matches. This CDR3 contains 16 residues. The CDR3 reads CASSLGSGTPLYEQFF. CDR3 bases: TGCGCCAGCAGCTTGGGTAGCGGGACCCCCCTGTATGAGCAGTTCTTC.

The V call is TRBV7-3, the J call TRBJ2-2; 7 positions agree with TRBD2. In germline, CDR1 is SGHTA, CDR2 FQGTGA. Germline trimming cut 6 bases from V and 5 bases from J; bases unmatched to any gene: 3. This CDR3 region has 13 residues. The DNA for the CDR3 is TGTGCCAGCAGGGAGCGGGGTACCGGGGAGCTGTTTTTT. It translates to CASRERGTGELFF.

This clonotype appeared a single time. This rearrangement joins TRBV10-1 to TRBJ2-1; no reliable D call. Trimming shortened V by 4 bases and J by 6 bases, and 7 bases separated the two germline ends. Per germline, CDR1 WNHNN and CDR2 SYGVQD (reference sequence). The CDR3 runs to 12 residues. This chain's CDR3 is CASSGAPNEQFF. CDR3 DNA: TGCGCCAGCAGTGGGGCACCCAATGAGCAGTTCTTC.

This clonotype was detected only a few times. The chain employs TRBV29-1 and TRBJ2-7; D unclear. Trimming removed 3 bases from V and 0 bases from J, with 6 bases in between. The CDR3 is 12 amino acids. Germline CDR1 SQVTM, CDR2 ANQGSEA. CDR3 amino acids: CSVEGYSYEQYF. As DNA, the CDR3 is TGCAGCGTTGAGGGGTACTCCTACGAGCAGTACTTC.

This clonotype came up a few times. V gene TRBV4-3 combines with J gene TRBJ1-4; D might be TRBD1 (6 bases). Trimming left V 5 bases short and J 8 bases short, with 15 bases between. The CDR3 totals 14 residues. Germline lookup yields CDR1 LGHNA and CDR2 YSLEER. CDR3 sequence (DNA): TGCGCCAGCAGCACTGGGGGCGGTGGGGAAAAACTGTTTTTT. This gives the protein CASSTGGGGEKLFF.

This clonotype was counted a few times. The rearrangement links TRBV2 to TRBJ1-2, with D unresolved. V lost 1 base, J lost 3 bases, and 0 bases lay in between. Germline CDR1 and CDR2: SNHLY and FYNNEI. CDR3 length equals 11 residues. Here the CDR3 reads CASSEDYGYTF. CDR3 sequence (DNA): TGTGCCAGCAGTGAAGACTATGGCTACACCTTC. The complete variable domain, with remaining parts taken from reference TRBV2 and TRBJ1-2, reads EPEVTQTPSHQVTQMGQEVILRCVPISNHLYFYWYRQILGQKVEFLVSFYNNEISEKSEIFDDQFSVERPDGSNFTLKIRSTKLEDSAMYFCASSEDYGYTFGSGTRLTVV.

The V call is TRBV7-8, the J call TRBJ1-3, with D unclear. CDR3 length: 15 amino acids. Trimming took 5 bases from V and 2 from J, leaving 13 bases between them. The germline CDR1 and CDR2 sequences are SGHVS and FQNEAQ. The CDR3 reads CASSPEPIPGNTIYF. CDR3 DNA: TGTGCCAGCAGCCCAGAACCGATCCCTGGAAACACCATATATTTT.

The chain carries TRBV28 and TRBJ1-1; D remains ambiguous. Germline loops: CDR1 MDHEN, CDR2 SYDVKM. The CDR3 consists of 17 residues. Trimming shortened V by 3 bases and J by 4 bases, and 21 bases separated the two germline ends. CDR3 coding DNA: TGTGCCAGCAGTTTTTATAACCTTCTGGGAGTCCGCACTGAAGCTTTCTTT. This encodes CASSFYNLLGVRTEAFF.

The V gene is TRBV5-1, the J gene TRBJ2-5, with 8 bases aligning to TRBD1. CDR3 length equals 14 residues. Germline trimming cut 4 bases from V and 5 bases from J; bases unmatched to any gene: 7. Germline CDR1 reads SGHRS; CDR2 reads YFSETQ. The CDR3 nucleotides are TGCGCCAGCAGCCCCGGACAGGGTGGCGAGACCCAGTACTTC. Translating it yields CASSPGQGGETQYF. Combining the CDR3 with reference TRBV5-1 and TRBJ2-5 gives the whole variable domain KAGVTQTPRYLIKTRGQQVTLSCSPISGHRSVSWYQQTPGQGLQFLFEYFSETQRNKGNFPGRFSGRQFSNSRSEMNVSTLELGDSALYLCASSPGQGGETQYFGPGTRLLVL.